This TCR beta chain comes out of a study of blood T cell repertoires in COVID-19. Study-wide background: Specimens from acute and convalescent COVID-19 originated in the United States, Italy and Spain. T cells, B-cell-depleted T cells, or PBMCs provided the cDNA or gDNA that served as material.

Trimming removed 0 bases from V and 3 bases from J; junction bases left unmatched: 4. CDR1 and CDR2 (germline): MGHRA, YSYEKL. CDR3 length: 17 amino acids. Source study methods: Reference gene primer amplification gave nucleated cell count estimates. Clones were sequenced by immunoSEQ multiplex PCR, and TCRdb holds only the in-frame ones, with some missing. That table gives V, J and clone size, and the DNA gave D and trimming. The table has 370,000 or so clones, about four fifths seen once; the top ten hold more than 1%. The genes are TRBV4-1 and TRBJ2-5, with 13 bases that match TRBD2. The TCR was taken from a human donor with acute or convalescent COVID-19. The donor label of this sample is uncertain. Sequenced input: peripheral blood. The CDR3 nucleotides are TGCGCCAGCAGCCAAGACCTGGGACTAGCGGGGAAAGAGACCCAGTACTTC. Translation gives CASSQDLGLAGKETQYF.